The 11 T cell receptor beta chains listed next were all sequenced from one sample in a study of blood T cells in healthy people across ages. With a J-beta primer mix and a sample-barcoded 5' primer, a second PCR ran about 7 to 11 cycles. TCRdb ran MiXCR on the 5' RACE reads and lists one entry per CDR3 protein. Found here are 800,000 or so distinct CDR3 sequences, 25% of them singletons; the top ten hold under 4%. These data also formed part of another study, on T cells of mothers and their children.

Sequencing input: blood. The receptors stem from a boy aged 5-17 years in good health.

V and J are TRBV9 and TRBJ1-2; the match to TRBD1 covers 10 bases. J gave up 3 bases and V 2 bases, and 4 bases lay outside the gene matches. Germline-derived CDR1 and CDR2 are SGDLS and YYNGEE. This CDR3 contains 15 residues. In DNA, the CDR3 is TGTGCCAGCAGCGTCTCCGGGACAGGGGACTATGGCTACACCTTC. Its protein product is CASSVSGTGDYGYTF. The full variable domain, its missing parts supplied by reference TRBV9 and TRBJ1-2, is DSGVTQTPKHLITATGQRVTLRCSPRSGDLSVYWYQQSLDQGLQFLIQYYNGEERAKGNILERFSAQQFPDLHSELNLSSLELGDSALYFCASSVSGTGDYGYTFGSGTRLTVV.

This clonotype was detected a few times. No DNA is shown, since the ends of the CDR3 on it are uncertain; the CDR3 is the one TCRdb lists. The rearrangement joins TRBV28 to TRBJ1-1; TRBD1, the D gene given by the table, was not confirmed from the DNA. The germline V gene encodes CDR1 MDHEN and CDR2 SYDVKM. The CDR3 totals 11 residues, both ends included. CDR3 region: CASSFGPGAFF.

This clonotype was picked up many times. This chain links TRBV12-3 or TRBV12-4 with TRBJ2-7; weak D call: TRBD2 (5 bases). This CDR3 has 15 residues. Trimming removed 3 bases from V and 5 bases from J, with 17 bases in between. The CDR3 loop reads CASSLFGGRIDEQYF. The CDR3 region has the DNA TGTGCCAGCAGTTTGTTTGGAGGCAGGATCGACGAGCAGTACTTC.

This clonotype came up a few times. This chain uses TRBV18 with TRBJ2-6; no clear D. Germline values: CDR1 KGHSH, CDR2 LQKENI. The CDR3 extends over 16 amino acids. V was cut by 1 base and J by 0 bases, with 7 bases left in between. The CDR3: CASSPLPSSGANVLTF. DNA of the CDR3: TGTGCCAGCTCACCACTTCCCAGCTCTGGGGCCAACGTCCTGACTTTC.

This clonotype was seen more than once but under ten times. V gene TRBV20-1 combines with J gene TRBJ2-7; no definite D call. V was cut by 6 bases and J by 2 bases, with 14 bases left in between. CDR1 is DFQATT and CDR2 is SNEGSKA in the germline V gene (reference sequence). The CDR3 contains 13 residues. The CDR3 sequence: CSALLYTAYEQYF. The CDR3 coding sequence is TGCAGTGCCTTGCTATATACCGCCTACGAGCAGTACTTC.

V gene TRBV20-1 combines with J gene TRBJ1-2; no firm D call. V was clipped by 4 bases and J by 7 bases, with 16 bases between them. Germline assignment: CDR1 DFQATT and CDR2 SNEGSKA (reference sequence). The CDR3 totals 13 residues. CDR3 coding DNA: TGCAGTGCTACCGGCGAGACACCGGGTGGCTACACCTTC. This codes for CSATGETPGGYTF.

As to this clonotype: At one end the junction does not follow the germline gene, possibly because of a read error. The chain combines TRBV9 with TRBJ2-3, with D perhaps TRBD2 (6 bases). CDR1 and CDR2 from the germline V gene are SGDLS and YYNGEE. This CDR3 contains 13 residues. CDR3 loop: CASSVDGGDMQYF. The DNA for the CDR3 is TGTGCCAGCAGCGTAGACGGGGGAGATATGCAGTATTTT.

The V call is TRBV7-2, the J call TRBJ2-3; D is ambiguous. Trimming pared 5 bases from V and 3 bases from J, leaving 9 bases between. This CDR3 contains 13 residues. Germline V gives CDR1 SGHTA, CDR2 FQGNSA. The CDR3 coding sequence is TGTGCCAGCAGCCCGACCTGGACAGATACGCAGTATTTT. This encodes CASSPTWTDTQYF. The complete variable domain, with remaining parts taken from reference TRBV7-2 and TRBJ2-3, reads GAGVSQSPSNKVTEKGKDVELRCDPISGHTALYWYRQSLGQGLEFLIYFQGNSAPDKSGLPSDRFSAERTGGSVSTLTIQRTQQEDSAVYLCASSPTWTDTQYFGPGTRLTVL.

This clonotype came up many times. V usage is TRBV4-2 and J usage is TRBJ2-5; unclear D gene. Trimming shortened V by 0 bases and J by 2 bases, and 19 bases separated the two germline ends. This CDR3 spans 18 amino acids. CDR1 is LGHNA and CDR2 is YNFKEQ in the germline V gene. The CDR3: CASSQDETPGTRQETQYF. CDR3 DNA: TGTGCCAGCAGCCAAGACGAGACCCCGGGCACAAGACAAGAGACCCAGTACTTC.

This clonotype was observed a handful of times. J is TRBJ1-4 and V is TRBV10-3, with a weak D call TRBD1 (5 bases). From germline, CDR1 is ENHRY and CDR2 SYGVKD. V was pared by 8 bases and J by 0 bases, with 10 bases between. This CDR3 has 14 amino acids. The CDR3 spells CAIRDRPTNEKLFF. CDR3 in DNA: TGTGCCATCCGGGACCGCCCAACTAATGAAAAACTGTTTTTT.

There are a few counts of this clonotype. Without the conserved terminal phenylalanine or tryptophan, this CDR3 likely stems from a read error. The gene calls are TRBV29-1 and TRBJ2-4; the D is unclear. Germline loops: CDR1 SQVTM, CDR2 ANQGSEA. The CDR3 runs 10 residues. V shed 0 bases and J shed 6 bases, with 0 bases lying between them. CDR3 region: CSVEENIQYL. The CDR3 DNA reads TGCAGCGTTGAAGAAAACATTCAGTACCTC.